This T cell receptor beta chain was recorded in a study of T cell responses to AZD1222 COVID-19 vaccine. TCRdb's table, derived via immunoSEQ multiplex PCR, lists solely in-frame clones and lacks some. In the table there are about 120,000 clones, about 92% of which are singletons. This CDR3 has 17 amino acids. V shed 5 bases and J 4 bases; nucleotides not matched to a gene: 15. Germline-derived CDR1 and CDR2 are MNHNY and SVGAGI (reference sequence). This clone was observed a handful of times. The source material was peripheral blood, sampled 28 days after the second AZD1222 dose. The sequence came from an adult who received the AZD1222 COVID-19 vaccine. The J gene is TRBJ2-7, the V gene TRBV6-6; 9 bases are shared with TRBD1. The CDR3 sequence is CASSRTGGQGQMYEQYF. CDR3 nucleotides: TGTGCCAGCAGTCGCACTGGGGGACAGGGACAAATGTACGAGCAGTACTTC.